These 31 T cell receptor beta chains were all obtained from the same sample, sequenced in a study of CD8+ T cells in alopecia areata. Reverse transcribed after extraction, RNA yielded cDNA as the sequencing template. TCRdb's table, derived via immunoSEQ multiplex PCR, lists solely in-frame clones and lacks some. The table records over 150,000 clones, 60% to 70% of them present only once. Sample treatment: oral pan-JAK inhibitor, 5-10 mg twice daily. This specimen consisted of CD4+ T cells sorted from blood, obtained at week 4, from a patient treated with tofacitinib. The receptor source for this set is a human donor with alopecia areata.

The chain uses TRBV7-2 and TRBJ2-7; TRBD2 matches 11 bases. The length of the CDR3 is 16 residues. Germline V gives CDR1 SGHTA, CDR2 FQGNSA. Germline trimming cut 2 bases from V and 1 base from J; bases unmatched to any gene: 4. The CDR3 DNA follows: TGTGCCAGCAGCTTAATGACTAGCGGGATGTCCTACGAGCAGTACTTC. Protein product: CASSLMTSGMSYEQYF.

This chain joins TRBV5-1 and TRBJ2-5; no clear D. V was cut by 6 bases and J by 4 bases, with 19 bases left in between. Per the germline V gene, CDR1 is SGHRS and CDR2 is YFSETQ. This CDR3 spans 15 amino acids. In DNA form, the CDR3 reads TGCGCCAGCACCCATGGGTCCGGATACGGAGAGACCCAGTACTTC. Its protein product is CASTHGSGYGETQYF.

This clone was counted a few times. The V call is TRBV7-9, the J call TRBJ2-5, with D maybe TRBD2 (5 bases). Germline lookup yields CDR1 SEHNR and CDR2 FQNEAQ (reference sequence). The germline V and J ends were trimmed by 5 bases and 4 bases, with 8 bases remaining between them. The CDR3 contains 12 residues. CDR3 residues: CASSPGVETQYF. The DNA of the CDR3 is TGTGCCAGCAGCCCCGGGGTAGAGACCCAGTACTTC.

This clone was detected only a few times. The chain is built from TRBV2 and TRBJ2-3, with 7 positions matching TRBD2. The length of the CDR3 is 14 residues. Unmatched junction bases numbered 4, after V lost 7 bases and J lost 0 bases. Germline CDR1 and CDR2: SNHLY and FYNNEI. The CDR3 DNA reads TGTGCCAGCACGCGGACTAGTAGCACAGATACGCAGTATTTT. It codes for CASTRTSSTDTQYF.

The V and J genes are TRBV7-4 and TRBJ2-5, with a possible D match to TRBD1 (6 bases). V lost 6 bases, J lost 2 bases, and 19 bases lay in between. CDR3 length equals 16 residues. The germline CDR1 and CDR2 sequences are SGHVT and SQSDAQ. DNA of the CDR3: TGTGCCAGCAGTCCGGGTCGGGACACGATTCAAGAGACCCAGTACTTC. Its protein product is CASSPGRDTIQETQYF. The whole variable domain, filled in from reference TRBV7-4 and TRBJ2-5, reads GAGVSQSPRYKVAKRGRDVALRCDSISGHVTLYWYRQTLGQGSEVLTYSQSDAQRDKSGRPSGRFSAERPERSVSTLKIQRTEQGDSAVYLCASSPGRDTIQETQYFGPGTRLLVL.

The chain employs TRBV29-1 and TRBJ1-1; TRBD1 is a possible D gene (5 bases). This CDR3 comprises 13 residues. V lost 7 bases, J lost 4 bases, and 16 bases lay in between. Germline lookup yields CDR1 SQVTM and CDR2 ANQGSEA. Written as DNA, the CDR3 is TGCAGCGCCCCGTTGGATGGGGGCACTGAAGCTTTCTTT. As protein: CSAPLDGGTEAFF.

The chain has TRBV27 and TRBJ1-1; the match to TRBD1 covers 7 bases. Per the germline V gene, CDR1 is MNHEY and CDR2 is SMNVEV (reference sequence). The V and J ends lost 4 bases and 2 bases, in that order; junction bases with no gene match: 10. CDR3 size: 16 residues. This CDR3 is CASSSRQGGVNTEAFF. The CDR3 coding sequence is TGTGCCAGCAGTTCCCGACAGGGCGGCGTCAACACTGAAGCTTTCTTT.

The chain combines TRBV29-1 with TRBJ2-7, with 10 bases fitting TRBD2. CDR1 and CDR2 (germline): SQVTM, ANQGSEA. J gave up 2 bases and V 5 bases, and 9 bases lay outside the gene matches. CDR3 length: 15 residues. The CDR3 DNA reads TGCAGCGTTTCCAGCGGGAGGGCCCTCACCTACGAGCAGTACTTC. Translation gives CSVSSGRALTYEQYF.

The rearrangement uses TRBV6-5 and TRBJ1-3; 8 nucleotides line up with TRBD1. Germline V gene sequence: CDR1 MNHEY, CDR2 SVGAGI. The CDR3 contains 14 residues. Losses at the gene ends were 11 bases for V and 6 bases for J; bases not matched to a gene: 12. This CDR3 is CAAWTGINENTIYF. In DNA, the CDR3 is TGTGCCGCCTGGACAGGGATAAATGAAAACACCATATATTTT.

The chain employs TRBV23-1 and TRBJ2-3; 8 bases agree with TRBD1. TRBV23-1 is marked as an open reading frame, function uncertain. V was pared by 8 bases and J by 4 bases, with 11 bases of the junction left unmatched. This CDR3 has 15 residues. The CDR3 DNA sequence: TGCGCCAGCCGAAGGACAGGGACGGGCCCAGATACGCAGTATTTT. Its translation: CASRRTGTGPDTQYF.

This clone was recorded a few times. The chain is built from TRBV29-1 and TRBJ1-3; D might be TRBD1 (5 bases). CDR3 length equals 14 residues. CDR1 and CDR2 from the germline V gene are SQVTM and ANQGSEA. The V end lost 4 bases, the J end lost 2 bases, and 12 bases lay between the germline ends. This CDR3 reads CSVVRQGAGNTIYF. CDR3 sequence (DNA): TGCAGCGTTGTGAGGCAGGGTGCTGGAAACACCATATATTTT.

This sequence joins TRBV11-2 and TRBJ2-5; D is unclear. The germline V gene has CDR1 SGHAT and CDR2 FQNNGV. Between the trimmed V and J ends, which lost 3 bases and 4 bases, there was a span of 6 bases. The CDR3 consists of 12 residues. This chain's CDR3 is CASSFGSETQYF. CDR3 DNA sequence: TGTGCCAGCAGCTTTGGATCAGAGACCCAGTACTTC.

With regard to this clone: The same CDR3 arises from other DNA sequences in this sample as well. The chain employs TRBV5-1 and TRBJ1-2; a possible D gene is TRBD1 (5 bases). Deletions cut 0 bases from V and 2 bases from J, with 5 bases between. This CDR3 region has 13 residues. CDR1 is SGHRS, CDR2 YFSETQ, per germline. CDR3 bases: TGCGCCAGCAGCTTGGGACAGAACTATGGCTACACCTTC. Amino acids: CASSLGQNYGYTF.

The chain is built from TRBV7-3 and TRBJ2-5, with D uncertain. Trimming shortened V by 1 base and J by 2 bases, and 5 bases separated the two germline ends. The CDR3 spans 13 residues. Germline V gene data show CDR1 as SGHTA and CDR2 as FQGTGA. The chain's CDR3 is CASSLRRQETQYF. The CDR3 nucleotides read TGTGCCAGCAGCTTAAGGCGGCAAGAGACCCAGTACTTC.

This clone was recorded a few times. This chain joins TRBV7-9 and TRBJ1-1; D gene ambiguous. This CDR3 spans 14 amino acids. Trimming left V 1 base short and J 0 bases short, with 6 bases between. From germline, CDR1 is SEHNR and CDR2 FQNEAQ (reference sequence). CDR3 sequence: CASSLGQLNTEAFF. The DNA of the CDR3 is TGTGCCAGCAGCTTAGGGCAGCTGAACACTGAAGCTTTCTTT.

The V call is TRBV30, the J call TRBJ2-1; D might be TRBD1 (5 bases). The CDR3 runs to 13 residues. Germline CDR1 and CDR2: GTSNPN and SVGIG (reference sequence). Deletions cut 3 bases from V and 2 bases from J, with 8 bases between. The CDR3 DNA sequence: TGTGCCTGGAGCAGGGCTACCTACAATGAGCAGTTCTTC. Translated, it gives CAWSRATYNEQFF.

The genes are TRBV5-6 and TRBJ2-5, with a possible D match to TRBD1 (5 bases). Between the trimmed V and J ends, which lost 3 bases and 2 bases, there was a span of 11 bases. This CDR3 spans 14 amino acids. The germline gives CDR1 SGHDT, CDR2 YYEEEE. This CDR3 is CASSWEGVQETQYF. The CDR3 nucleotides read TGTGCCAGCAGCTGGGAAGGGGTACAAGAGACCCAGTACTTC.

The V and J genes are TRBV10-3 and TRBJ2-6, with D hard to call. The germline V and J ends were trimmed by 10 bases and 0 bases, with 10 bases remaining between them. This CDR3 is built from 14 residues. CDR1 is ENHRY and CDR2 is SYGVKD in the germline V gene. CDR3 protein: CASRKGSGANVLTF. As DNA, the CDR3 is TGTGCCAGTAGGAAGGGCTCTGGGGCCAACGTCCTGACTTTC.

This clone was seen a handful of times. Written as DNA, the CDR3 is TGCGCCAGCAGCTTGGGGGCAGGGCACAATCAGCCCCAGCATTTT. It is translated as CASSLGAGHNQPQHF. V is TRBV5-1 and J is TRBJ1-5; a possible D gene is TRBD1 (5 bases). V was shortened by 0 bases and J by 3 bases, with 10 bases between the two germline ends. This CDR3 comprises 15 residues. Germline CDR1 and CDR2: SGHRS and YFSETQ.

V is TRBV4-2 and J is TRBJ2-7, with TRBD2 as a possible D gene (5 bases). V gave up 4 bases and J gave up 4 bases, with 20 bases separating them. The CDR3 has 16 amino acids. Germline V gene sequence: CDR1 LGHNA, CDR2 YNFKEQ. CDR3 sequence (DNA): TGTGCCAGCAGCCCGATCGCGGAGCGAGGGCATTACGAGCAGTACTTC. This translates into CASSPIAERGHYEQYF.

In its sample, this clone was seen once. The V call is TRBV18, the J call TRBJ2-7; TRBD1 aligns across 11 bases. Germline trimming cut 6 bases from V and 0 bases from J; bases unmatched to any gene: 4. CDR3 length: 15 residues. Germline V gene data show CDR1 as KGHSH and CDR2 as LQKENI. The CDR3 here is CASSRTGGPSYEQYF. The CDR3 nucleotides read TGTGCCAGCTCCAGGACAGGGGGCCCCTCCTACGAGCAGTACTTC.

A few counts support this clone. Given a much more abundant clone one base away, this may be a read error. The chain is built from TRBV14 and TRBJ2-7; unclear D gene. The V and J ends lost 3 bases and 4 bases respectively, with 4 bases between them. The germline gives CDR1 SGHDN, CDR2 FVKESK. The CDR3 length is 11 residues. The CDR3 sequence is CASSHGYEQYF. CDR3 coding DNA: TGTGCCAGCAGCCATGGTTACGAGCAGTACTTC.

This clone occurred a few times. The chain has TRBV28 and TRBJ1-5, with unresolved D. Trimming took 3 bases from V and 0 from J, leaving 12 bases between them. Germline lookup yields CDR1 MDHEN and CDR2 SYDVKM. There are 16 residues in the CDR3. In DNA, the CDR3 is TGTGCCAGCAGTTTGTGGCGTTTTAATAGCAATCAGCCCCAGCATTTT. It is translated as CASSLWRFNSNQPQHF.

The V and J genes are TRBV4-3 and TRBJ1-2; D is possibly TRBD1 (6 bases). CDR1 and CDR2 (germline): LGHNA, YSLEER. This CDR3 contains 17 residues. With 1 base removed from V and 8 bases from J, the gap between germline ends came to 23 bases. The CDR3 here is CASSQALTGSSEGGYTF. The CDR3 nucleotides read TGCGCCAGCAGCCAAGCCCTAACAGGGTCTTCAGAGGGAGGCTACACCTTC.

This clone has a handful of counts. At the DNA level, this CDR3 is encoded by other sequences in the same sample as well. The rearrangement links TRBV29-1 to TRBJ2-5; D possibly uses TRBD1 or TRBD2 (5 bases each). There are 10 residues in the CDR3. Germline V lookup: CDR1 SQVTM, CDR2 ANQGSEA. The ends were cut back, 7 bases at V and 2 bases at J, with 5 bases in the middle. The CDR3 here is CSGGQETQYF. The CDR3 bases are TGCAGCGGGGGGCAAGAGACCCAGTACTTC.

This clone was counted only a few times. The chain is built from TRBV4-1 and TRBJ2-4, with D possibly matching TRBD1 (6 bases). V was trimmed by 6 bases and J by 6 bases, leaving 9 bases between them. CDR1 MGHRA and CDR2 YSYEKL come from the germline V gene. The CDR3 sequence is 12 residues long. The CDR3 sequence: CASSVDRNIQYF. Written as DNA, the CDR3 is TGCGCCAGCAGTGTGGACAGAAACATTCAGTACTTC.

The V call is TRBV15, the J call TRBJ2-6; unclear D gene. This CDR3 is 17 amino acids long. Germline CDR1 and CDR2: LNHNV and YYDKDF (reference sequence). V lost 0 bases and J lost 0, with 9 bases in between. The CDR3 DNA reads as TGTGCCACCAGCAGAGATCTTTCGGTCTCTGGGGCCAACGTCCTGACTTTC. It specifies CATSRDLSVSGANVLTF.

The chain links TRBV7-9 to TRBJ1-1, with TRBD1 as a possible D gene (5 bases). Trimming took off 1 base at V and 1 base at J, with 10 bases between the two ends. The CDR3 covers 15 residues. Germline V gives CDR1 SEHNR, CDR2 FQNEAQ (reference sequence). CDR3 sequence reads: CASSLGDDRNTEAFF. CDR3 nucleotide sequence: TGTGCCAGCAGCTTAGGGGACGACCGGAACACTGAAGCTTTCTTT.

The rearrangement links TRBV7-2 to TRBJ2-1; maybe TRBD2 (5 bases). Trimming shortened V by 0 bases and J by 1 base, and 7 bases separated the two germline ends. The CDR3 loop spans 15 amino acids. The V gene's germline CDR1 is SGHTA and CDR2 FQGNSA. CDR3 amino acids: CTSSLAGDSYNEQFF. The CDR3 DNA follows: TGTACCAGCAGCTTAGCGGGAGATTCCTACAATGAGCAGTTCTTC.

This clone was counted once. The chain has TRBV27 and TRBJ2-1; D unresolved. The V end was cut by 2 bases, the J end by 5 bases, with 16 bases between. The germline V gene has CDR1 MNHEY and CDR2 SMNVEV (reference sequence). CDR3 length: 16 residues. This chain's CDR3 is CASSLRSVVSHNEQFF. The CDR3 DNA follows: TGTGCCAGCAGTTTAAGGTCGGTTGTAAGTCACAATGAGCAGTTCTTC.

This clone turned up a few times. The chain joins TRBV29-1 to TRBJ2-1; TRBD2 matches at 7 bases. V lost 4 bases, J lost 6 bases, and 3 bases stayed unmatched. CDR1 and CDR2 (germline): SQVTM, ANQGSEA. CDR3 length: 12 residues. The CDR3 coding sequence is TGCAGCGTTGTTCTAGCGGCCAATGAGCAGTTCTTC. This encodes CSVVLAANEQFF.